This T cell receptor beta chain was observed in a study of T cells in Graves' hyperthyroidism and ophthalmopathy. TCR beta CDR3 regions were amplified from RNA transcripts. The HTBI set primed first-round TCR CDR3 RT-PCR. TCRdb reprocessed the multiplex PCR reads via MiXCR and lists one record per CDR3 protein. The data contain approximately 710,000 distinct CDR3 sequences, 17% of them singletons. This clonotype was counted many times. From germline, CDR1 is SGDLS and CDR2 YYNGEE. Trimming removed 3 bases from V and 4 bases from J; junction bases left unmatched: 2. The CDR3 sequence is 14 residues long.

The chain combines TRBV9 with TRBJ1-5; TRBD1 matches at 9 bases. Material for sequencing was blood. The TCR sequence derives from a man aged 45-65 years with Graves' hyperthyroidism. CDR3 in amino acids: CASSGTGVNQPQHF. The DNA for the CDR3 is TGTGCCAGCAGCGGGACAGGGGTTAATCAGCCCCAGCATTTT.